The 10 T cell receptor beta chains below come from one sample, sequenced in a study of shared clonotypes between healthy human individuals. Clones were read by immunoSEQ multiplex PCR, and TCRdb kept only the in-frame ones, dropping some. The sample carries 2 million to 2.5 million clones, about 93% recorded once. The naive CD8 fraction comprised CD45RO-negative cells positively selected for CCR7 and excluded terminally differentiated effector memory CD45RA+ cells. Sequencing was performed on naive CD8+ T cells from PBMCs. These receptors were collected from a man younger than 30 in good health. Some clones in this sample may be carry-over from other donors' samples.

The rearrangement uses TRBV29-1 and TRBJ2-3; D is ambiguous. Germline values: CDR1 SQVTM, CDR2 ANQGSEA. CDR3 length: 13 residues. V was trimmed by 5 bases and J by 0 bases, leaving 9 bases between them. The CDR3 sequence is CSVIGDSTDTQYF. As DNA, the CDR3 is TGCAGCGTTATTGGAGATAGCACAGATACGCAGTATTTT.

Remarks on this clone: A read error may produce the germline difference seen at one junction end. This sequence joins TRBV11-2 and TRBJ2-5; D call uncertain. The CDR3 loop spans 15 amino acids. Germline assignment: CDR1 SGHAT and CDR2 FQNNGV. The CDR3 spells CAGSPEISVQETQYF. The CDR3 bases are TGTGCCGGCAGCCCCGAAATATCAGTGCAAGAGACCCAGTACTTC.

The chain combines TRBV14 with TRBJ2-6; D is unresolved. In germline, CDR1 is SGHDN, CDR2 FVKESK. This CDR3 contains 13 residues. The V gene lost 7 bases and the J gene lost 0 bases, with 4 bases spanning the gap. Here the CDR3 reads CASNPSGANVLTF. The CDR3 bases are TGTGCCAGCAACCCCTCTGGGGCCAACGTCCTGACTTTC.

The chain's CDR3 is CASSATGFSYEQYF. As DNA, the CDR3 is TGTGCCAGCAGCGCAACAGGGTTCTCCTACGAGCAGTACTTC. The chain employs TRBV7-9 and TRBJ2-7; D perhaps matches TRBD1 (6 bases). The CDR3 sequence is 14 residues long. The V end was cut by 5 bases, the J end by 0 bases, with 11 bases between. Germline-derived CDR1 and CDR2 are SEHNR and FQNEAQ (reference sequence).

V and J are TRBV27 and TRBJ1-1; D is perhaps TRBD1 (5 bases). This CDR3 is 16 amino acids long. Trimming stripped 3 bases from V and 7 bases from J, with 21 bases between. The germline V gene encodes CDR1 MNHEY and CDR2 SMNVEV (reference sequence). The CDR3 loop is CASSFLKDRARGEAFF. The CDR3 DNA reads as TGTGCCAGCAGTTTCCTGAAAGATCGCGCGAGGGGTGAAGCTTTCTTT.

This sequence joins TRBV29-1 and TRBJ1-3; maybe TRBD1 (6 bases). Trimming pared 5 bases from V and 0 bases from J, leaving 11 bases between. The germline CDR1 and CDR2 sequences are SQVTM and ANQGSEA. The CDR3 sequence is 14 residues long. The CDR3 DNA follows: TGCAGCGTTTCAGGGGAGGACTCTGGAAACACCATATATTTT. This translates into CSVSGEDSGNTIYF.

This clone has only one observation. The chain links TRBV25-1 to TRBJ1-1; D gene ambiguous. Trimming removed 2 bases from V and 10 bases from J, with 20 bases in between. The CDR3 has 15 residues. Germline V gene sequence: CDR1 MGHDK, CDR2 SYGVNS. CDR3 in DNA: TGTGCCAGCAGTGAAGTGTGGTCGGCCGGGAGAGGAGCTTTCTTT. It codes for CASSEVWSAGRGAFF.

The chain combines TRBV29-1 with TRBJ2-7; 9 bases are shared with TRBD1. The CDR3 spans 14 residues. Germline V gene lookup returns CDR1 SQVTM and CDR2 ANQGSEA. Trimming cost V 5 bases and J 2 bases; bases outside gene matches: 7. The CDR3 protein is CSVRGDRAPYEQYF. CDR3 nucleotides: TGCAGCGTTCGGGGGGACAGGGCGCCCTACGAGCAGTACTTC.

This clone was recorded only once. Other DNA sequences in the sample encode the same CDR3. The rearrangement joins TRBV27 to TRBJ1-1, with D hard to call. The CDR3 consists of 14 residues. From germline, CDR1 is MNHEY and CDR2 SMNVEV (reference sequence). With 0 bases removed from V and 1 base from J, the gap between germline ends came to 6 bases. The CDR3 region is CASSLSPKNTEAFF. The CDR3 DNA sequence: TGTGCCAGCAGTTTATCTCCGAAGAACACTGAAGCTTTCTTT.

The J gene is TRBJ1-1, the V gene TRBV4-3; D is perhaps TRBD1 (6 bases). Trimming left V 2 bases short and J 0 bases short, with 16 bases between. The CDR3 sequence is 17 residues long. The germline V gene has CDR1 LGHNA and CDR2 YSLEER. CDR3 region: CASSQIIGGTVNTEAFF. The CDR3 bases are TGCGCCAGCAGCCAAATAATAGGGGGAACGGTGAACACTGAAGCTTTCTTT.